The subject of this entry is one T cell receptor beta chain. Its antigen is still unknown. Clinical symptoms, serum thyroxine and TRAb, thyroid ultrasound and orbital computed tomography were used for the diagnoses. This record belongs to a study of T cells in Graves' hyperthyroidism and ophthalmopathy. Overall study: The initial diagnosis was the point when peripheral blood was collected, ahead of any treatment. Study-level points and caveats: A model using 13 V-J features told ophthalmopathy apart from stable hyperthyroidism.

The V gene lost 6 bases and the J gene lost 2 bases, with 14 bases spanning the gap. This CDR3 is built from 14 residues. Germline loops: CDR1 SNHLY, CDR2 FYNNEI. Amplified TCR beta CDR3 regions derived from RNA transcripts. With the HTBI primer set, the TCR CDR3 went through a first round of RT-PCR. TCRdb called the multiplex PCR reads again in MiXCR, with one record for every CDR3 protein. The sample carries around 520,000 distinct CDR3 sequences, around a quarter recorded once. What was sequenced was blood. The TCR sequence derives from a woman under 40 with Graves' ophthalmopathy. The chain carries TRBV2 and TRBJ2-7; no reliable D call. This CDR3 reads CASRGSETTYEQYF. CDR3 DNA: TGTGCCAGCAGGGGCAGTGAGACCACCTACGAGCAGTACTTC. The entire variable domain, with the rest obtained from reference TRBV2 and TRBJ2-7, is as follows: EPEVTQTPSHQVTQMGQEVILRCVPISNHLYFYWYRQILGQKVEFLVSFYNNEISEKSEIFDDQFSVERPDGSNFTLKIRSTKLEDSAMYFCASRGSETTYEQYFGPGTRLTVT.